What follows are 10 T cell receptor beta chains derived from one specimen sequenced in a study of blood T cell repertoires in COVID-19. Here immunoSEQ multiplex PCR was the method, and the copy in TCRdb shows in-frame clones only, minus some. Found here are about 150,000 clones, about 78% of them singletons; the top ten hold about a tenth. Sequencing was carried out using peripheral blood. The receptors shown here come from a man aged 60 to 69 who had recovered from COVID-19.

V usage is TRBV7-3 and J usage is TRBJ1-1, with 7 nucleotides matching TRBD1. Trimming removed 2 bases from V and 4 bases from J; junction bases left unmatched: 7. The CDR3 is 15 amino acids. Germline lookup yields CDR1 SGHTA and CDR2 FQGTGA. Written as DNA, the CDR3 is TGTGCCAGCAGCTTATCCCCAGGGGGAGGCACTGAAGCTTTCTTT. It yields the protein CASSLSPGGGTEAFF.

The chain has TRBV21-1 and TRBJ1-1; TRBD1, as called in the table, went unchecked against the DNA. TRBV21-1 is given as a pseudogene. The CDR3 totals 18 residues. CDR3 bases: TGTGCCAGCAGCAAGCCAAGACAGGGGGCGGAATTGTTCACTGAAGCTTTCTTT. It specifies CASSKPRQGAELFTEAFF.

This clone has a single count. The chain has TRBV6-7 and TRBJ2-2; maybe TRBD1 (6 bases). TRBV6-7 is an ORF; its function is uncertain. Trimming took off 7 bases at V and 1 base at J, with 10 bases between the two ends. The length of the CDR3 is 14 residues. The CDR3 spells CASIKDRNTGELFF. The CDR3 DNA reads TGTGCCAGCATCAAGGACAGGAACACCGGGGAGCTGTTTTTT.

CDR3 DNA: TGCGCCAGCAGCTTGTCGGGACAGGGCAATCAGCCCCAGCATTTT. Translation gives CASSLSGQGNQPQHF. The chain uses TRBV5-1 and TRBJ1-5; 8 bases line up with TRBD1. The CDR3 sequence is 15 residues long. J lost 2 bases, V lost 1 base, and 2 bases had no gene match. Germline V lookup: CDR1 SGHRS, CDR2 YFSETQ.

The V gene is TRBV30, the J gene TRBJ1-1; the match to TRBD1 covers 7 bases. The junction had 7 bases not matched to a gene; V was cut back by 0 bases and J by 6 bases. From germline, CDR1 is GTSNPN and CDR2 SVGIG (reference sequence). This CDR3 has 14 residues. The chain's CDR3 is CAWSVPDRAAEAFF. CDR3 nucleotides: TGTGCCTGGAGTGTACCCGACAGGGCCGCTGAAGCTTTCTTT. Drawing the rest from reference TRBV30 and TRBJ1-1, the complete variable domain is SQTIHQWPATLVQPVGSPLSLECTVEGTSNPNLYWYRQAAGRGLQLLFYSVGIGQISSEVPQNLSASRPQDRQFILSSKKLLLSDSGFYLCAWSVPDRAAEAFFGQGTRLTVV.

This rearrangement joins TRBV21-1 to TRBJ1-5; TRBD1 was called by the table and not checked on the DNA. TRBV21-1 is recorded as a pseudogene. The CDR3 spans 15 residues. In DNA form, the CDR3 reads TGTGCCAGCAGCCGGACAGTTAGCGGCAATCAGCCCCAGCATTTT. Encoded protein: CASSRTVSGNQPQHF.

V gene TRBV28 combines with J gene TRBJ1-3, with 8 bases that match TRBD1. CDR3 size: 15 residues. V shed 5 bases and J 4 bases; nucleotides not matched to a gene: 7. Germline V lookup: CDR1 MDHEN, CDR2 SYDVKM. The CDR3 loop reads CASSTPGGIGNTIYF. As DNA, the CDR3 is TGTGCCAGCAGTACACCAGGGGGCATCGGAAACACCATATATTTT.

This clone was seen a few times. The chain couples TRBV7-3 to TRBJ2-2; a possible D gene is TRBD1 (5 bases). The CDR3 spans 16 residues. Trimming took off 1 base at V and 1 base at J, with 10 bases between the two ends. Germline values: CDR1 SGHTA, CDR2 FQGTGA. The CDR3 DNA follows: TGTGCCAGCAGCTTAAATGGGGCAGGGAACACCGGGGAGCTGTTTTTT. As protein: CASSLNGAGNTGELFF.

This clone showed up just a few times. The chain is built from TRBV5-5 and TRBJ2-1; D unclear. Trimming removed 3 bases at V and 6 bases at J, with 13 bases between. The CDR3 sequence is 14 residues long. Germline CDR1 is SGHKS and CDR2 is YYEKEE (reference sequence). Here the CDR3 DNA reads TGTGCCAGCAGCTCCGGAGCTGATTCCAATGAGCAGTTCTTC. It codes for CASSSGADSNEQFF.

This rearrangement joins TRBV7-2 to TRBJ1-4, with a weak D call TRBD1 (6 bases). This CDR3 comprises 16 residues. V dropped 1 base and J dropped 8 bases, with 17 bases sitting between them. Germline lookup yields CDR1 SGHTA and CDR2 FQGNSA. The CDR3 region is CASSLGGPGEGEKLFF. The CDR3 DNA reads TGTGCCAGCAGCTTAGGTGGGCCAGGGGAGGGAGAAAAACTGTTTTTT.